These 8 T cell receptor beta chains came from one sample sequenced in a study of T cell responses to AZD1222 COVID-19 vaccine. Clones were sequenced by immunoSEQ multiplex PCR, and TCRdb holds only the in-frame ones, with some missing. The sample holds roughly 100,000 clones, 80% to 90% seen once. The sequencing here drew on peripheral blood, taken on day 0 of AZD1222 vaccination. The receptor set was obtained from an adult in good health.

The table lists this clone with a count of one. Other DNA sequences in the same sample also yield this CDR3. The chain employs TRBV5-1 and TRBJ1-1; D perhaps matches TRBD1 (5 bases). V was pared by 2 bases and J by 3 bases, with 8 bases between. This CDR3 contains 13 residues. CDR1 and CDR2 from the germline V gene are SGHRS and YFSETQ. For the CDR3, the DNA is TGCGCCAGCAGCTTTAAAGGGGACACTGAAGCTTTCTTT. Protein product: CASSFKGDTEAFF.

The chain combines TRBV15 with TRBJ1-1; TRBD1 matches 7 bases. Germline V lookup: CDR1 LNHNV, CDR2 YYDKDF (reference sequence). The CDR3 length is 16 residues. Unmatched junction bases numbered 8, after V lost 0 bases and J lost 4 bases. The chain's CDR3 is CATSRDLEGAGTEAFF. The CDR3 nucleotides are TGTGCCACCAGCAGAGATCTAGAGGGGGCGGGCACTGAAGCTTTCTTT.

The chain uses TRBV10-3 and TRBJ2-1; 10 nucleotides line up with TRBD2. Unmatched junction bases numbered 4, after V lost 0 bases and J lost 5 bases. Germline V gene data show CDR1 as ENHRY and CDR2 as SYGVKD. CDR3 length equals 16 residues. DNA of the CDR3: TGTGCCATCAGTGAGTCTGTAAGCGGGGGGGACAATGAGCAGTTCTTC. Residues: CAISESVSGGDNEQFF.

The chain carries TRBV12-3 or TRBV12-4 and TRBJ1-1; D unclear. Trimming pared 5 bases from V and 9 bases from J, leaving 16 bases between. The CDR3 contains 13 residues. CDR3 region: CASSPPGLEKAFF. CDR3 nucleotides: TGTGCCAGCAGTCCGCCCGGGCTGGAGAAAGCTTTCTTT.

The DNA for the CDR3 is TGTGCCACCAGTGAGCCGGGACACCCCGGGGAGCTGTTTTTT. Residues: CATSEPGHPGELFF. The chain links TRBV24-1 to TRBJ2-2; D is possibly TRBD1 (6 bases). Trimming left V 4 bases short and J 6 bases short, with 11 bases between. The germline gives CDR1 KGHDR, CDR2 SFDVKD. CDR3 length: 14 residues.

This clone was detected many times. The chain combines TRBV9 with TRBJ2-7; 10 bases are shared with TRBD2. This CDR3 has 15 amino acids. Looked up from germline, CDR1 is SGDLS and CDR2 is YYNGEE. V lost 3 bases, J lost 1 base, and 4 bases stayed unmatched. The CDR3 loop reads CASSASGSRSYEQYF. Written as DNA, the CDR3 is TGTGCCAGCAGCGCTAGCGGGAGTCGTTCCTACGAGCAGTACTTC.

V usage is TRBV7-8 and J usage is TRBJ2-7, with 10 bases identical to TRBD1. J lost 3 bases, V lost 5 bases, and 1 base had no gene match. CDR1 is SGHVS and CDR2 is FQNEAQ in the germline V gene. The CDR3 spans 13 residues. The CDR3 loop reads CASSRTGGYEQYF. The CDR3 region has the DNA TGTGCCAGCAGCCGGACAGGGGGCTACGAGCAGTACTTC.

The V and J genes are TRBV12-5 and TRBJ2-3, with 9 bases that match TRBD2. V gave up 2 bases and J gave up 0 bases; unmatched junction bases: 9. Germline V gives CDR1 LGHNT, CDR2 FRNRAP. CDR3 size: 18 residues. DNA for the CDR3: TGTGCTAGTGGTTTGAAGGGACTAGCTGACACTAGCACAGATACGCAGTATTTT. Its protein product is CASGLKGLADTSTDTQYF.